This entry is about one T cell receptor (beta chain). Looked up from germline, CDR1 is LNHDA and CDR2 is SQIVND (reference sequence). The CDR3 is 15 residues long. V was shortened by 4 bases and J by 1 base, with 11 bases between the two germline ends. This sample was taken from a study of control samples from healthy donors and cancer patients. Sequencing was performed with immunoSEQ multiplex PCR; in TCRdb, only in-frame clones are kept and a portion is missing. This sample has 95,000 to 150,000 clones, with 92% found just once. Source material: PBMCs. The sequence came from a man older than 75 with head and neck cancer. This sequence joins TRBV19 and TRBJ1-5, with D perhaps matching TRBD1 (6 bases). The CDR3 region is CASSKGGISNQPQHF. CDR3 coding DNA: TGTGCCAGTAGTAAAGGGGGGATCAGCAATCAGCCCCAGCATTTT.